The 6 T cell receptor beta chains listed next were all sequenced from one sample in a study of blood T cell repertoires in COVID-19. This table comes from immunoSEQ multiplex PCR, and its TCRdb copy is limited to in-frame clones, with some not included. Among some 120,000 clones listed, about four fifths were seen once. The sequencing sample was made of peripheral blood. The receptors originated from a human donor in a cohort sampled during active COVID-19.

V gene TRBV19 combines with J gene TRBJ2-7, with TRBD1 identical over 8 bases. Germline CDR1 reads LNHDA; CDR2 reads SQIVND (reference sequence). V shed 3 bases, J shed 4 bases, and the junction held 5 bases outside the gene matches. This CDR3 spans 14 amino acids. The CDR3 spells CASSISTGAYEQYF. CDR3 nucleotide sequence: TGTGCCAGTAGTATTTCGACAGGGGCATACGAGCAGTACTTC.

The genes are TRBV19 and TRBJ2-1, with a possible D match to TRBD1 (5 bases). Germline-derived CDR1 and CDR2 are LNHDA and SQIVND (reference sequence). The V end lost 1 base, the J end lost 2 bases, and 9 bases lay between the germline ends. The CDR3 has 15 amino acids. The CDR3 DNA follows: TGTGCCAGTAGTATAGTTCAGGGCCCCTACAATGAGCAGTTCTTC. It translates to CASSIVQGPYNEQFF.

The J gene is TRBJ1-1, the V gene TRBV3-1 (or the pseudogene TRBV3-2); TRBD1 might be the D (6 bases). The V and J ends lost 2 bases and 1 base respectively, with 11 bases between them. Germline V gene lookup returns CDR1 LGHDT and CDR2 YNNKEL (reference sequence). There are 15 residues in the CDR3. The CDR3 region is CASSQSTGQNTEAFF. The CDR3 DNA reads as TGTGCCAGCAGCCAATCGACAGGCCAGAACACTGAAGCTTTCTTT.

V and J are TRBV19 and TRBJ1-2, with D perhaps matching TRBD1 (6 bases). With 5 bases removed from V and 4 bases from J, the gap between germline ends came to 17 bases. This CDR3 contains 15 residues. The germline V gene encodes CDR1 LNHDA and CDR2 SQIVND (reference sequence). CDR3 residues: CASSDSRGHSYGYTF. In DNA form, the CDR3 reads TGTGCCAGTAGTGATTCCAGGGGTCACTCCTATGGCTACACCTTC.

This clone appeared a few times. The genes are TRBV5-1 and TRBJ2-5, with D perhaps matching TRBD2 (5 bases). The length of the CDR3 is 16 residues. Between the trimmed V and J ends, which lost 0 bases and 4 bases, there was a span of 16 bases. Germline CDR1 SGHRS, CDR2 YFSETQ. The CDR3 reads CASSLDPTLGGETQYF. The CDR3 bases are TGCGCCAGCAGCTTGGATCCCACTCTAGGAGGAGAGACCCAGTACTTC.

The chain carries TRBV10-3 and TRBJ1-3; D not certain. V was trimmed by 4 bases and J by 2 bases, leaving 15 bases between them. This CDR3 region has 16 residues. The germline V gene has CDR1 ENHRY and CDR2 SYGVKD. The CDR3 reads CAISGNMAVPGNTIYF. The CDR3 DNA follows: TGTGCCATCAGTGGGAACATGGCGGTCCCTGGAAACACCATATATTTT.